The 13 T cell receptor beta chains below were found in one sample sequenced in a study of CD8 T cells in ankylosing spondylitis. Whole-study results and caveats: Blood of patients with ankylosing spondylitis appeared to be characterized by a TCR beta motif of eight or nine highly homologous variants.

TCRdb processed the 5' RACE reads anew with MiXCR; each CDR3 protein has one entry. The sample holds a few hundred thousand distinct CDR3 sequences; about 15% are singletons and the top ten take over 0.9%. Their antigen targets remain unknown. The specimen was blood, either unsorted or a sorted T cell fraction (not recorded which). These receptors were collected from a male donor with ankylosing spondylitis.

This chain uses TRBV7-2 with TRBJ2-4; 11 bases map to TRBD2. The CDR3 spans 14 residues. V gave up 1 base and J gave up 9 bases; unmatched junction bases: 2. The V gene's germline CDR1 is SGHTA and CDR2 FQGNSA. CDR3: CASSLGLAGGIQYF. The CDR3 DNA reads as TGTGCCAGCAGCTTAGGCCTAGCGGGGGGCATTCAGTACTTC. The full variable domain, its missing parts supplied by reference TRBV7-2 and TRBJ2-4, is GAGVSQSPSNKVTEKGKDVELRCDPISGHTALYWYRQSLGQGLEFLIYFQGNSAPDKSGLPSDRFSAERTGGSVSTLTIQRTQQEDSAVYLCASSLGLAGGIQYFGAGTRLSVL.

A note on this clonotype: It is likely a read error, because the conserved phenylalanine at the end of the CDR3 is missing. The DNA is omitted, as the CDR3 cannot be located on it reliably, and the CDR3 follows TCRdb's listing. The chain employs TRBV2 and TRBJ1-1. Both ends counted, the CDR3 spans 9 residues. The V gene's germline CDR1 is SNHLY and CDR2 FYNNEI. The CDR3 is CASSEKPRG.

The sample holds a few counts of this clonotype. J is TRBJ2-1 and V is TRBV11-2, with 12 bases identical to TRBD1. The V gene's germline CDR1 is SGHAT and CDR2 FQNNGV. J was trimmed by 8 bases and V by 3 bases; bases with no gene match: 20. CDR3 length equals 20 residues. Here the CDR3 reads CASSLGDRGRSKGSRDEQFF. For the CDR3, the DNA is TGTGCCAGCAGCTTGGGGGACAGGGGGCGCAGTAAAGGGTCCCGGGATGAGCAGTTCTTC.

This chain joins TRBV11-2 and TRBJ2-5; tentatively, D is TRBD1 or TRBD2 (6 bases each). CDR3 length: 13 residues. The V gene lost 5 bases and the J gene lost 2 bases, with 9 bases spanning the gap. Germline V gives CDR1 SGHAT, CDR2 FQNNGV. CDR3 sequence (DNA): TGTGCCAGCAGCCGGGGGCGGCAAGAGACCCAGTACTTC. Its protein product is CASSRGRQETQYF.

This clonotype has a count of ten or more. The chain recombines TRBV5-1 with TRBJ1-1; D is unresolved. The CDR3 extends over 14 amino acids. Looked up from germline, CDR1 is SGHRS and CDR2 is YFSETQ. The V end lost 0 bases, the J end lost 7 bases, and 13 bases lay between the germline ends. The CDR3 is CASSLGGRRGEAFF. For the CDR3, the DNA is TGCGCCAGCAGCTTGGGAGGGAGGCGTGGTGAAGCTTTCTTT.

This chain connects TRBV3-1 to TRBJ2-2, with TRBD2 identical over 14 bases. Trimming cost V 5 bases and J 6 bases; bases outside gene matches: 5. The CDR3 is 16 amino acids. CDR1 is LGHDT, CDR2 YNNKEL, per germline (reference sequence). CDR3 in DNA: TGTGCCAGCAGCTTCCGACTAGCGGGGGGGTCCGGGGAGCTGTTTTTT. Translation: CASSFRLAGGSGELFF.

DNA of the CDR3: TGTGCCAGCAGCCCCGGGGGAGCCCTCTACGAGCAGTACTTC. It specifies CASSPGGALYEQYF. This chain links TRBV6-1 with TRBJ2-7, with a possible D match to TRBD2 (6 bases). The CDR3 totals 14 residues. V lost 6 bases and J 3 bases, leaving 15 bases between the germline ends. Germline CDR1 MNHNS, CDR2 SASEGT.

The chain employs TRBV2 and TRBJ1-5, with 12 nucleotides matching TRBD1. The CDR3 runs to 16 residues. Germline CDR1 SNHLY, CDR2 FYNNEI. The J segment lost 4 bases and the V segment lost 4 bases, leaving 5 bases of the junction unmatched. For the CDR3, the DNA is TGTGCCAGCAGTGGGGGGACAGGGGGCGGGAATCAGCCCCAGCATTTT. Its translation: CASSGGTGGGNQPQHF. Together with reference TRBV2 and TRBJ1-5, the CDR3 gives the full variable domain: EPEVTQTPSHQVTQMGQEVILRCVPISNHLYFYWYRQILGQKVEFLVSFYNNEISEKSEIFDDQFSVERPDGSNFTLKIRSTKLEDSAMYFCASSGGTGGGNQPQHFGDGTRLSIL.

V and J are TRBV6-2 or TRBV6-3 and TRBJ1-1; 8 bases fit TRBD1. The CDR3 length is 13 residues. CDR1 is MNHEY and CDR2 is SVGEGT in the germline V gene. Losses at the gene ends were 6 bases for V and 4 bases for J; bases not matched to a gene: 4. This CDR3 is CASRNTGGTEAFF. The DNA of the CDR3 is TGTGCCAGCAGGAATACAGGGGGCACTGAAGCTTTCTTT.

The J gene is TRBJ1-1, the V gene TRBV20-1, with a tentative D call TRBD1 (5 bases). CDR1 is DFQATT, CDR2 SNEGSKA, per germline (reference sequence). The CDR3 contains 13 residues. The CDR3 loop reads CTPRPTVNTEAFF. Here the CDR3 DNA reads TGCACCCCCAGGCCGACAGTCAACACTGAAGCTTTCTTT.

This clonotype was detected only a few times. V is TRBV12-3 or TRBV12-4 and J is TRBJ2-2; either TRBD1 or TRBD2 may supply D (6 bases each). This CDR3 is 16 amino acids long. Trimming removed 7 bases at V and 2 bases at J, with 17 bases between. The CDR3 DNA reads TGTGCCAGCATCAAAGGGGGGACAACCAACACCGGGGAGCTGTTTTTT. Protein product: CASIKGGTTNTGELFF.

This clonotype was counted between two and nine times. The J gene is TRBJ2-1, the V gene TRBV5-1, with 13 bases fitting TRBD2. CDR1 and CDR2 from the germline V gene are SGHRS and YFSETQ. Trimming cost V 0 bases and J 7 bases; bases outside gene matches: 4. This CDR3 comprises 16 residues. The CDR3 spells CASSLARTSGGNEQFF. CDR3 nucleotides: TGCGCCAGCAGCTTGGCTCGGACTAGCGGGGGAAATGAGCAGTTCTTC.

A few counts support this clonotype. As DNA, the CDR3 is TGTGCCAGCAGCTTTGGAACGTTAGGACTAGCGGGAGTGGAGACCCAGTACTTC. Translated: CASSFGTLGLAGVETQYF. This chain links TRBV11-2 with TRBJ2-5; 13 nucleotides agree with TRBD2. With 3 bases clipped from V and 5 bases from J, the junction kept 12 bases outside the gene matches. CDR3 length: 18 residues. The germline V gene has CDR1 SGHAT and CDR2 FQNNGV.